Each of the 17 T cell receptor beta chains below was sequenced from the same sample in a study of PD-1 blockade in classical Hodgkin lymphoma. All patients relapsed after autologous stem cell transplantation, and brentuximab vedotin exposure varied. Only in-frame clones appear in the TCRdb table, and some are missing; sequencing was by immunoSEQ multiplex PCR. The sample has tens of thousands of clones, around three quarters seen once. The sample consisted of peripheral blood mononuclear cells (PBMCs), taken at baseline. The receptor set was obtained from a human donor with classical Hodgkin lymphoma.

By share, this clone ranks as medium-sized. This chain uses TRBV18 with TRBJ1-1, with D possibly matching TRBD1 (5 bases). The CDR3 covers 13 residues. V was trimmed by 0 bases and J by 8 bases, leaving 10 bases between them. Germline loops: CDR1 KGHSH, CDR2 LQKENI. CDR3 loop: CASSPPQGAEAFF. CDR3 nucleotide sequence: TGTGCCAGCTCACCACCGCAGGGTGCAGAAGCTTTCTTT.

This clone has only a few counts. The chain employs TRBV5-5 and TRBJ1-1; possible D gene TRBD1, 5 bases. V shed 0 bases and J shed 4 bases, with 13 bases lying between them. Germline V gene sequence: CDR1 SGHKS, CDR2 YYEKEE (reference sequence). The CDR3 consists of 15 residues. The CDR3 loop reads CASSLAGLEGTEAFF. The CDR3, as DNA: TGTGCCAGCAGCTTGGCAGGGTTGGAGGGCACTGAAGCTTTCTTT.

The chain uses TRBV5-1 and TRBJ1-3; D is uncertain. V lost 1 base and J lost 0, with 8 bases in between. This CDR3 comprises 15 residues. Germline lookup yields CDR1 SGHRS and CDR2 YFSETQ. The DNA for the CDR3 is TGCGCCAGCAGCTTGACACCGAGCTCTGGAAACACCATATATTTT. It encodes CASSLTPSSGNTIYF.

The chain couples TRBV7-9 to TRBJ1-5; D remains ambiguous. This CDR3 region has 14 residues. The V and J ends lost 1 base and 1 base respectively, with 5 bases between them. Per the germline V gene, CDR1 is SEHNR and CDR2 is FQNEAQ (reference sequence). The CDR3 bases are TGTGCCAGCAGCTTAGTCCCCAGCAATCAGCCCCAGCATTTT. Protein: CASSLVPSNQPQHF.

The chain couples TRBV29-1 to TRBJ2-1; 10 nucleotides line up with TRBD2. The CDR3 is 16 amino acids. Germline V lookup: CDR1 SQVTM, CDR2 ANQGSEA. Trimming removed 1 base from V and 2 bases from J; junction bases left unmatched: 5. CDR3 region: CSVEAPLAGTYNEQFF. The DNA for the CDR3 is TGCAGCGTTGAAGCGCCACTAGCGGGAACCTACAATGAGCAGTTCTTC.

The chain employs TRBV5-1 and TRBJ2-3; 9 bases map to TRBD1. Per the germline V gene, CDR1 is SGHRS and CDR2 is YFSETQ. The CDR3 is 16 residues long. V shed 4 bases and J 0 bases; nucleotides not matched to a gene: 6. The CDR3 DNA reads TGCGCCAGCAGCCTAAGGACAGGGGCTAGCACAGATACGCAGTATTTT. Protein product: CASSLRTGASTDTQYF.

Concerning this clone itself: This sample includes further DNA sequences coding for the same CDR3. The J gene is TRBJ2-3, the V gene TRBV30; D remains ambiguous. Trimming cost V 0 bases and J 2 bases, with 12 bases left between them. Per germline, CDR1 GTSNPN and CDR2 SVGIG (reference sequence). The CDR3 runs to 15 residues. The CDR3 coding sequence is TGTGCCTGGAGTGTAGCCAGCCCATCCACAGATACGCAGTATTTT. Its translation: CAWSVASPSTDTQYF.

V gene TRBV28 combines with J gene TRBJ1-2; D may be TRBD1 (5 bases). Trimming took off 9 bases at V and 0 bases at J, with 11 bases between the two ends. The CDR3 is 13 residues long. Per the germline V gene, CDR1 is MDHEN and CDR2 is SYDVKM. The CDR3 reads CASSDRTNYGYTF. The CDR3 DNA is TGTGCCAGTAGCGACAGAACTAACTATGGCTACACCTTC.

This clone was seen only a few times. The J gene is TRBJ2-6, the V gene TRBV7-2; tentatively, D is TRBD1 or TRBD2 (6 bases each). The CDR3 extends over 17 amino acids. Per germline, CDR1 SGHTA and CDR2 FQGNSA. Trimming took off 4 bases at V and 0 bases at J, with 13 bases between the two ends. CDR3 loop: CASSSGGGNSGANVLTF. The CDR3 DNA follows: TGTGCCAGCAGCTCCGGAGGGGGGAACTCTGGGGCCAACGTCCTGACTTTC.

The chain is built from TRBV27 and TRBJ1-2; 8 bases map to TRBD1. The CDR3 runs 14 residues. Per germline, CDR1 MNHEY and CDR2 SMNVEV (reference sequence). The ends lost 6 bases at V and 4 bases at J; junction bases unmatched: 7. Here the CDR3 DNA reads TGTGCCAGCAGACGGACAGGGATATTCTATGGCTACACCTTC. Translation gives CASRRTGIFYGYTF.

The chain is built from TRBV30 and TRBJ2-1; TRBD2 agrees at 8 bases. The CDR3 covers 17 residues. The trim removed 0 bases at V and 7 bases at J, leaving 14 bases unmatched. Germline V gene lookup returns CDR1 GTSNPN and CDR2 SVGIG (reference sequence). The CDR3 DNA is TGTGCCTGGAGTGTACCTGGAGCGGGAGCTGGATGGAATGAGCAGTTCTTC. This translates into CAWSVPGAGAGWNEQFF.

The V call is TRBV27, the J call TRBJ2-5, with 7 bases fitting TRBD1. TRBJ2-7 explains the end of the DNA better; the J call may be wrong. Germline V gene sequence: CDR1 MNHEY, CDR2 SMNVEV (reference sequence). This CDR3 region has 15 residues. In DNA form, the CDR3 reads TGTGCCAGCAGTTCCCCCCGGGACAGATTTTACGAGCAGTACTTC. Its protein is CASSSPRDRFYEQYF.

The chain couples TRBV7-3 to TRBJ2-1, with 8 bases fitting TRBD2. J was trimmed by 1 base and V by 0 bases; bases with no gene match: 2. Germline CDR1 reads SGHTA; CDR2 reads FQGTGA. The CDR3 length is 16 residues. This CDR3 reads CASSLTAGVSYNEQFF. CDR3 nucleotides: TGTGCCAGCAGCTTAACAGCGGGAGTATCCTACAATGAGCAGTTCTTC.

The J gene is TRBJ1-5, the V gene TRBV5-1, with TRBD1 matching over 8 bases. The junction had 4 bases not matched to a gene; V was cut back by 0 bases and J by 8 bases. Germline CDR1 SGHRS, CDR2 YFSETQ. There are 14 residues in the CDR3. The CDR3 nucleotides are TGCGCCAGCAGCTTGGATACAGGGGGTAAGCCCCAGCATTTT. Translation gives CASSLDTGGKPQHF.

This clone occurred a few times. V gene TRBV11-2 combines with J gene TRBJ2-6; D unclear. The germline V and J ends were trimmed by 2 bases and 0 bases, with 8 bases remaining between them. The V gene's germline CDR1 is SGHAT and CDR2 FQNNGV. The CDR3 sequence is 16 residues long. CDR3 nucleotide sequence: TGTGCCAGCAGCTTAACTGAGCTCTCTGGGGCCAACGTCCTGACTTTC. Protein product: CASSLTELSGANVLTF.

The V gene is TRBV29-1, the J gene TRBJ2-1, with TRBD2 matching 8 bases. This CDR3 has 16 residues. V was clipped by 5 bases and J by 0 bases; unmatched bases: 9. The germline V gene has CDR1 SQVTM and CDR2 ANQGSEA. The CDR3 loop is CSVPPVAGSSYNEQFF. The CDR3, as DNA: TGCAGCGTTCCCCCTGTAGCGGGAAGCTCCTACAATGAGCAGTTCTTC.

For the CDR3, the DNA is TGTGCCAGCAGTCCCGGCTTTCTACCCTACGAGCAGTACTTC. Translation gives CASSPGFLPYEQYF. V and J are TRBV6-6 and TRBJ2-7, with no clear D. V lost 5 bases and J 2 bases, leaving 13 bases between the germline ends. The CDR3 loop spans 14 amino acids. CDR1 MNHNY and CDR2 SVGAGI come from the germline V gene (reference sequence).